A single sample is the source of the 2 T cell receptor beta chains below, sequenced in a study of CXCR4 blockade with PD-1 therapy in pancreatic cancer. Clones were read by immunoSEQ multiplex PCR, and TCRdb kept only the in-frame ones, dropping some. The data contain about 5,900 clones, 35% of them singletons. The sample comprised tumor tissue. These receptors all come from a human donor with pancreatic ductal adenocarcinoma.

This clone came up once. The V and J genes are TRBV29-1 and TRBJ2-7; D not resolved. From germline, CDR1 is SQVTM and CDR2 ANQGSEA. The CDR3 covers 13 residues. V was cut by 6 bases and J by 7 bases, with 19 bases left in between. DNA for the CDR3: TGCAGCGTATCAGAGGATCCCCTTCGGGAGCAGTACTTC. It is translated as CSVSEDPLREQYF.

The sample holds one count of this clone. V and J are TRBV14 and TRBJ1-3, with D unclear. From germline, CDR1 is SGHDN and CDR2 FVKESK. V dropped 2 bases and J dropped 0 bases, with 11 bases sitting between them. The CDR3 covers 16 residues. The CDR3 loop reads CASSQYSPSSGNTIYF. The CDR3 nucleotides are TGTGCCAGCAGCCAATATTCACCGAGCTCTGGAAACACCATATATTTT.